This T cell receptor beta chain was documented in a study of patients and donors after allogeneic stem cell transplantation. This CDR3 has 14 residues. CDR1 is MGHRA, CDR2 YSYEKL, per germline. Between the trimmed V and J ends, which lost 0 bases and 1 base, there was a span of 6 bases. TCRdb re-called the RT-PCR reads through MiXCR, storing one row per CDR3 protein. Of under 200,000 distinct CDR3 sequences listed, about 30% are singletons. The V gene is TRBV4-1, the J gene TRBJ1-1; D is uncertain. Sequenced: blood, either unsorted or a sorted T cell fraction (not recorded which). This receptor was taken from a human donor who was either an allogeneic HSCT recipient or a stem cell or donor lymphocyte infusion donor (not recorded which). It is not recorded whose cells these are; they may come from a transplant donor. The CDR3, as DNA: TGCGCCAGCAGCCAAGATCTCGGGAACACTGAAGCTTTCTTT. Translated: CASSQDLGNTEAFF.